This TCR beta chain was identified during a study of lymphopenia after photon versus proton radiotherapy. Overall study findings and caveats: Relative stability marked proton patients; photon patients lost diversity and naive cells.

The protocol was immunoSEQ multiplex PCR, while the TCRdb copy is restricted to in-frame clones and leaves out a portion. There are 50,000 to 60,000 clones in the sample; 92% occur only once, and roughly 18% lies in the top ten. The CDR3 extends over 15 amino acids. V dropped 3 bases and J dropped 0; count of bases not matched to a gene: 4. Germline loops: CDR1 SGDLS, CDR2 YYNGEE. A note on this clone: Its matching antigen is unknown.

Sequenced here: peripheral blood, sampled from a patient treated with photon-based radiotherapy. This chain uses TRBV9 with TRBJ2-7, with 9 bases identical to TRBD1. The sequence was collected from a woman aged 40 to 50 with cholangiocarcinoma. CDR3 sequence reads: CASSAQGASSYEQYF. The CDR3 coding sequence is TGTGCCAGCAGCGCACAGGGGGCCTCCTCCTACGAGCAGTACTTC.